Presented here are 31 T cell receptor beta chains from one specimen sequenced in a study of T-cell reconstitution after alpha-beta-depleted transplantation in children. Researchers prepared the TCRbeta library using unique molecular identifiers, the study reports. From the PCR reads, TCRdb called clonotypes with MiXCR, one entry per CDR3 protein. The table records 250,000 to 300,000 distinct CDR3 sequences, about a tenth of them present only once. This sample comprised PBMCs from the stem cell graft donor, obtained from the stem cell graft. The receptors derive from a human donor who donated a stem cell graft to a child with SCID.

This clonotype was picked up many times. This sequence joins TRBV10-3 and TRBJ2-7; the D is unclear. Germline CDR1 reads ENHRY; CDR2 reads SYGVKD. This CDR3 spans 14 amino acids. V was shortened by 0 bases and J by 3 bases, with 9 bases between the two germline ends. This CDR3 is CAISESNGLYEQYF. CDR3 DNA: TGTGCCATCAGTGAGTCGAACGGCCTCTACGAGCAGTACTTC.

This clonotype was recorded at least ten times. The chain employs TRBV29-1 and TRBJ2-6; maybe TRBD1 (5 bases). From germline, CDR1 is SQVTM and CDR2 ANQGSEA. The CDR3 is made up of 15 amino acids. Trimming left V 3 bases short and J 0 bases short, with 9 bases between. The CDR3 protein is CSVDDSSSGANVLTF. The CDR3 region has the DNA TGCAGCGTTGATGACAGCAGCTCTGGGGCCAACGTCCTGACTTTC.

V is TRBV19 and J is TRBJ2-1; 9 bases match TRBD2. Looked up from germline, CDR1 is LNHDA and CDR2 is SQIVND (reference sequence). The CDR3 is 15 residues long. The V segment lost 3 bases and the J segment 7 bases; nucleotides outside the gene matches: 7. Here the CDR3 DNA reads TGTGCCAGTAGTATCTCCGCGGGGGGGCGGAATGAGCAGTTCTTC. This translates into CASSISAGGRNEQFF.

This clonotype showed up just a few times. Here the CDR3 reads CASRAGTGVVQPQHF. The CDR3 DNA is TGTGCCAGCAGGGCCGGGACAGGGGTAGTTCAGCCCCAGCATTTT. V is TRBV12-3 or TRBV12-4 and J is TRBJ1-5; 10 bases are shared with TRBD1. The V gene end was trimmed by 6 bases and the J gene end by 6 bases; junction bases not matched to a gene: 8. The CDR3 is made up of 15 amino acids.

The chain recombines TRBV5-5 with TRBJ1-6; D unresolved. V was shortened by 1 base and J by 8 bases, with 10 bases between the two germline ends. CDR3 length: 14 amino acids. The V gene's germline CDR1 is SGHKS and CDR2 YYEKEE (reference sequence). The CDR3 spells CASSLPVRHSPLHF. The CDR3 DNA reads TGTGCCAGCAGCTTGCCTGTCCGGCATTCACCCCTCCACTTT.

About this clonotype: A much larger clone lies one base from this, so it may be a read error. The chain couples TRBV12-3 or TRBV12-4 to TRBJ1-2; TRBD1 matches 11 bases. This CDR3 is built from 13 residues. The V gene end was trimmed by 8 bases and the J gene end by 8 bases; junction bases not matched to a gene: 7. Here the CDR3 DNA reads TGTGCCAGCGTGGACAGGGGGCCGGGGGGCTACACCTTC. Its translation: CASVDRGPGGYTF.

The rearrangement uses TRBV6-1 and TRBJ1-1; D unresolved. Germline CDR1 MNHNS, CDR2 SASEGT. Trimming pared 2 bases from V and 3 bases from J, leaving 10 bases between. This CDR3 region has 14 residues. The CDR3 spells CASSEPHSHTEAFF. CDR3 bases: TGTGCCAGCAGTGAACCCCACTCTCACACTGAAGCTTTCTTT.

This clonotype showed up just a few times. The genes are TRBV7-2 and TRBJ1-1; tentative D call: TRBD1 (5 bases). Between the trimmed V and J ends, which lost 5 bases and 10 bases, there was a span of 11 bases. The CDR3 sequence is 11 residues long. Germline CDR1 is SGHTA and CDR2 is FQGNSA. This CDR3 reads CASSQWGVAFF. CDR3 bases: TGTGCCAGCAGCCAGTGGGGGGTAGCTTTCTTT.

This clonotype has a handful of counts. CDR3 sequence reads: CASSVDPGRSYEQYF. CDR3 sequence (DNA): TGTGCCAGCAGCGTAGATCCGGGTAGGTCCTACGAGCAGTACTTC. The J gene is TRBJ2-7, the V gene TRBV9; D is uncertain. V lost 0 bases and J 1 base, leaving 11 bases between the germline ends. The CDR3 is 15 residues long. CDR1 and CDR2 (germline): SGDLS, YYNGEE.

The V and J genes are TRBV12-3 or TRBV12-4 and TRBJ1-6; tentative D call: TRBD1 (6 bases). The CDR3 is 13 residues long. V shed 6 bases and J shed 6 bases, with 9 bases lying between them. CDR3 DNA: TGTGCCAGCAGCCAGGACAGTAATTCACCCCTCCACTTT. Translating it yields CASSQDSNSPLHF.

This clonotype was counted only a few times. The chain combines TRBV7-6 with TRBJ2-7; a weak D match, TRBD2 (5 bases). CDR3 size: 15 residues. V dropped 5 bases and J dropped 3 bases, with 17 bases sitting between them. CDR1 SGHVS and CDR2 FNYEAQ come from the germline V gene. CDR3 coding DNA: TGTGCCAGCAGCGCCCGAGGGCAGTCATACTACGAGCAGTACTTC. It is translated as CASSARGQSYYEQYF.

Worth noting for this clonotype: This may stem from a read error, because a much larger clone lies one nucleotide away. The chain uses TRBV27 and TRBJ1-2; the D gene is possibly TRBD1 (5 bases). Trimming stripped 5 bases from V and 6 bases from J, with 16 bases between. There are 14 residues in the CDR3. CDR1 MNHEY and CDR2 SMNVEV come from the germline V gene (reference sequence). CDR3: CASSVATVSNGYTF. The CDR3 DNA is TGTGCCAGCAGTGTAGCGACAGTGTCCAATGGCTACACCTTC.

This chain joins TRBV27 and TRBJ1-3; 8 positions match TRBD1. The germline V gene has CDR1 MNHEY and CDR2 SMNVEV (reference sequence). CDR3 length equals 15 residues. Unmatched junction bases numbered 3, after V lost 3 bases and J lost 2 bases. The CDR3 is CASSFQGAAGNTIYF. CDR3 in DNA: TGTGCCAGCAGTTTCCAGGGGGCGGCTGGAAACACCATATATTTT.

This clonotype has just a few counts. The chain is built from TRBV12-3 or TRBV12-4 and TRBJ2-4; the D gene could be TRBD1 or TRBD2 (5 bases each). The germline V and J ends were trimmed by 6 bases and 8 bases, with 23 bases remaining between them. The CDR3 runs to 16 residues. CDR3 loop: CASSRRTGAMGDIQYF. CDR3 in DNA: TGTGCCAGCAGCCGAAGGACTGGGGCCATGGGGGACATTCAGTACTTC.

At least ten counts were recorded for this clonotype. This chain uses TRBV25-1 with TRBJ2-1, with 15 bases matching TRBD2. V lost 3 bases to trimming and J lost 2 bases; unmatched junction nucleotides: 8. The CDR3 length is 19 residues. From germline, CDR1 is MGHDK and CDR2 SYGVNS. The CDR3 is CASSESGTSGGNTYNEQFF. CDR3 DNA: TGTGCCAGCAGTGAGTCCGGGACTAGCGGGGGGAATACCTACAATGAGCAGTTCTTC. Full variable domain (outside the CDR3, taken from reference TRBV25-1 and TRBJ2-1): EADIYQTPRYLVIGTGKKITLECSQTMGHDKMYWYQQDPGMELHLIHYSYGVNSTEKGDLSSESTVSRIRTEHFPLTLESARPSHTSQYLCASSESGTSGGNTYNEQFFGPGTRLTVL.

This CDR3 is CASSRSLGLIGELFF. In DNA form, the CDR3 reads TGTGCCAGCAGCCGATCCCTTGGACTGATCGGGGAGCTGTTTTTT. This chain uses TRBV7-8 with TRBJ2-2; D perhaps matches TRBD2 (5 bases). V lost 5 bases and J 7 bases, leaving 17 bases between the germline ends. CDR1 and CDR2 (germline): SGHVS, FQNEAQ. This CDR3 region has 15 residues.

The table lists this clonotype with a few counts. This chain uses TRBV3-1 with TRBJ2-5; possibly TRBD1 or TRBD2 for D (5 bases each). Germline CDR1 LGHDT, CDR2 YNNKEL (reference sequence). The CDR3 runs to 14 residues. The ends were cut back, 2 bases at V and 5 bases at J, with 12 bases in the middle. The CDR3 loop is CASSQRDRLETQYF. CDR3 nucleotide sequence: TGTGCCAGCAGCCAACGGGACCGCCTGGAGACCCAGTACTTC.

V usage is TRBV5-6 and J usage is TRBJ2-3; maybe TRBD1 (6 bases). The CDR3 consists of 16 residues. Germline lookup yields CDR1 SGHDT and CDR2 YYEEEE. V lost 7 bases and J lost 0, with 18 bases in between. Here the CDR3 DNA reads TGTGCCAGCCAACGGACAGATCGAGTGAGCACAGATACGCAGTATTTT. Protein product: CASQRTDRVSTDTQYF.

V usage is TRBV7-9 and J usage is TRBJ2-1; 12 positions agree with TRBD1. The germline V gene encodes CDR1 SEHNR and CDR2 FQNEAQ (reference sequence). V lost 5 bases to trimming and J lost 5 bases; unmatched junction nucleotides: 4. This CDR3 spans 15 amino acids. CDR3 residues: CASSGGQGANNEQFF. The CDR3 nucleotides are TGTGCCAGCAGCGGGGGACAGGGGGCGAACAATGAGCAGTTCTTC. The whole variable domain, filled in from reference TRBV7-9 and TRBJ2-1, reads DTGVSQNPRHKITKRGQNVTFRCDPISEHNRLYWYRQTLGQGPEFLTYFQNEAQLEKSRLLSDRFSAERPKGSFSTLEIQRTEQGDSAMYLCASSGGQGANNEQFFGPGTRLTVL.

This clonotype was recorded many times. The chain joins TRBV5-5 to TRBJ2-1; 9 positions agree with TRBD1. The CDR3 is 14 amino acids. Germline loops: CDR1 SGHKS, CDR2 YYEKEE (reference sequence). V lost 4 bases and J lost 6; bases outside the gene matches: 5. The CDR3 is CASSRDRVPNEQFF. DNA for the CDR3: TGTGCCAGCAGCCGGGACAGGGTACCCAATGAGCAGTTCTTC.

At least ten counts were recorded for this clonotype. J is TRBJ1-2 and V is TRBV4-1; 9 bases align to TRBD1. Per germline, CDR1 MGHRA and CDR2 YSYEKL. Trimming removed 3 bases from V and 6 bases from J; junction bases left unmatched: 2. This CDR3 region has 13 residues. The CDR3 DNA reads as TGCGCCAGCAGCCATGGGACAGGGAATGGCTACACCTTC. It yields the protein CASSHGTGNGYTF.

This clonotype has only a few counts. This rearrangement joins TRBV24-1 to TRBJ1-5; 7 bases align to TRBD1. CDR1 KGHDR and CDR2 SFDVKD come from the germline V gene. With 7 bases clipped from V and 1 base from J, the junction kept 12 bases outside the gene matches. This CDR3 contains 17 residues. The CDR3: CATRVGAGTVSNQPQHF. CDR3 DNA sequence: TGTGCCACCAGAGTTGGCGCTGGGACAGTGAGCAATCAGCCCCAGCATTTT.

This clonotype was detected ten times or more. In DNA, the CDR3 is TGTGCCAGCAGTTTTATGACGGGCAATAATTCACCCCTCCACTTT. This sequence encodes CASSFMTGNNSPLHF. The chain employs TRBV6-5 and TRBJ1-6; D not resolved. Germline CDR1 reads MNHEY; CDR2 reads SVGAGI. Trimming stripped 4 bases from V and 5 bases from J, with 12 bases between. The CDR3 runs 15 residues.

V is TRBV5-1 and J is TRBJ2-5; no clear D. V lost 0 bases and J 5 bases, leaving 8 bases between the germline ends. The CDR3 has 13 amino acids. From germline, CDR1 is SGHRS and CDR2 YFSETQ. In nucleotides, the CDR3 is TGCGCCAGCAGCTTGGCCGTCGCTGAGACCCAGTACTTC. Protein sequence: CASSLAVAETQYF.

The V call is TRBV5-1, the J call TRBJ1-2, with a tentative D call TRBD1 (5 bases). Germline V lookup: CDR1 SGHRS, CDR2 YFSETQ. V was clipped by 3 bases and J by 3 bases, with 18 bases between them. This CDR3 comprises 16 residues. Here the CDR3 DNA reads TGCGCCAGCAGCTCTTCCCAGGGAAGGGCTGACTATGGCTACACCTTC. Its protein is CASSSSQGRADYGYTF.

This clonotype showed up just a few times. In DNA, the CDR3 is TGTGCCAGCAGCATCTCTCGGGGCTATTCTCCCACAGATACGCAGTATTTT. Protein sequence: CASSISRGYSPTDTQYF. The rearrangement joins TRBV9 to TRBJ2-3; either TRBD1 or TRBD2 may supply D (5 bases each). V lost 4 bases and J 2 bases, leaving 20 bases between the germline ends. Germline loops: CDR1 SGDLS, CDR2 YYNGEE. The CDR3 covers 17 residues.

The rearrangement links TRBV12-3 or TRBV12-4 to TRBJ2-1; D gene unclear. The CDR3 sequence is 14 residues long. V lost 3 bases and J 5 bases, leaving 11 bases between the germline ends. The DNA for the CDR3 is TGTGCCAGCAGTTTGACGCAGGCGAACAATGAGCAGTTCTTC. It codes for CASSLTQANNEQFF.

This clonotype has ten or more counts. This chain links TRBV20-1 with TRBJ2-7; 11 bases agree with TRBD1. CDR1 and CDR2 from the germline V gene are DFQATT and SNEGSKA (reference sequence). The CDR3 spans 12 residues. Trimming cost V 6 bases and J 13 bases; bases outside gene matches: 11. CDR3 DNA sequence: TGCAGTGCGCAACAGGACAGGGGGCGTGCATACTTC. Translated, it gives CSAQQDRGRAYF.

The chain joins TRBV7-9 to TRBJ2-7; 8 bases match TRBD1. This CDR3 spans 15 amino acids. Trimming removed 6 bases from V and 1 base from J; junction bases left unmatched: 8. Germline lookup yields CDR1 SEHNR and CDR2 FQNEAQ (reference sequence). The CDR3 here is CASRETGAESYEQYF. CDR3 bases: TGTGCCAGCAGGGAGACAGGGGCCGAGTCCTACGAGCAGTACTTC.

This clonotype was counted a few times. The chain combines TRBV9 with TRBJ1-6; 7 bases align to TRBD1. Germline V gene lookup returns CDR1 SGDLS and CDR2 YYNGEE. This CDR3 region has 15 residues. The V and J ends lost 0 bases and 8 bases, in that order; junction bases with no gene match: 5. The CDR3 loop reads CASSVETGRDSPLHF. DNA of the CDR3: TGTGCCAGCAGCGTAGAGACAGGGAGGGATTCACCCCTCCACTTT. Drawing the rest from reference TRBV9 and TRBJ1-6, the complete variable domain is DSGVTQTPKHLITATGQRVTLRCSPRSGDLSVYWYQQSLDQGLQFLIQYYNGEERAKGNILERFSAQQFPDLHSELNLSSLELGDSALYFCASSVETGRDSPLHFGNGTRLTVT.

The chain recombines TRBV15 with TRBJ2-7; tentatively, D is TRBD1 (6 bases). CDR1 and CDR2 from the germline V gene are LNHNV and YYDKDF (reference sequence). The V end was cut by 4 bases, the J end by 1 base, with 11 bases between. The CDR3 extends over 14 amino acids. CDR3 coding DNA: TGTGCCACCAGCAATCCCGGACAGTCCTACGAGCAGTACTTC. It codes for CATSNPGQSYEQYF.